Included here is one T cell receptor (beta chain) sequence, with context. Its antigen is unidentified. The sample belongs to a study of blood T cells in healthy people across ages. For the second PCR, which ran for roughly 6 to 12 cycles, a sample-barcoded 5' primer and a J-beta primer mix were used. Tags on each cDNA molecule came from a template-switch adaptor with 12 random nucleotides. TCRdb processed the 5' RACE reads anew with MiXCR; each CDR3 protein has one entry. The sample includes more than 500,000 distinct CDR3 sequences, about 26% of them seen just once. Study-level results: While age rose, TCR beta diversity per million T cells dropped in a roughly linear way. Long-lived and aged donors differed, with more naive CD4+ cells and higher diversity in the long-lived.

The same specimen was also included in a second study, on T cells of mothers and their children.

Sequenced sample: blood. The TCR sequence derives from a boy between 2 and 10 years old in good health.

Here the CDR3 DNA reads TGTGCCAGCAGCCCGCACCCTAGGTCGAGGGGAGGGGAGACCCAGTACTTC. This translates into CASSPHPRSRGGETQYF. The chain uses TRBV5-5 and TRBJ2-5, with 7 bases lining up with TRBD2. The CDR3 loop spans 17 amino acids. J was trimmed by 5 bases and V by 4 bases; bases with no gene match: 17. Germline V gene data show CDR1 as SGHKS and CDR2 as YYEKEE (reference sequence).